The 25 T cell receptor beta chains reported below all come from one sample, sequenced in a study of identical twins. TCRdb re-called the 5' RACE reads through MiXCR, storing one row per CDR3 protein. Among 550,000 to 700,000 distinct CDR3 sequences listed, 20% to 25% were seen once. In addition, the sample was reused for a study of T cells expressing NK-cell markers.

Sequenced material: PBMCs. These receptor sequences come from a woman under 30 in good health.

This rearrangement joins TRBV20-1 to TRBJ1-1, with D perhaps TRBD1 (6 bases). Germline-derived CDR1 and CDR2 are DFQATT and SNEGSKA (reference sequence). Trimming stripped 3 bases from V and 4 bases from J, with 15 bases between. The CDR3 consists of 14 residues. CDR3 coding DNA: TGCAGTGCTAGGGTTGATCACAGGGTCACTGAAGCTTTCTTT. Translated, it gives CSARVDHRVTEAFF.

The chain recombines TRBV29-1 with TRBJ2-3; the match to TRBD1 covers 8 bases. The CDR3 extends over 14 amino acids. J gave up 6 bases and V 7 bases, and 12 bases lay outside the gene matches. Germline V lookup: CDR1 SQVTM, CDR2 ANQGSEA. The CDR3 region is CSGYTGQVDDTQYF. CDR3 sequence (DNA): TGCAGCGGGTACACGGGACAGGTCGACGATACGCAGTATTTT.

This clonotype appeared many times. J is TRBJ2-2 and V is TRBV20-1; 8 nucleotides agree with TRBD2. J gave up 1 base and V 6 bases, and 13 bases lay outside the gene matches. Germline loops: CDR1 DFQATT, CDR2 SNEGSKA (reference sequence). The CDR3 sequence is 17 residues long. Here the CDR3 reads CSAPWAETSENTGELFF. The CDR3 nucleotides read TGCAGTGCCCCCTGGGCCGAGACTAGCGAGAACACCGGGGAGCTGTTTTTT.

V is TRBV12-2 and J is TRBJ2-3; TRBD1 was called by the table and not checked on the DNA. TRBV12-2 is given as a pseudogene. There are 16 residues in the CDR3. CDR3 in DNA: TGTGCAAGTCCTCCCGGGGGTGAGGGGGGCCAGGATACGCAGTATTTT. This codes for CASPPGGEGGQDTQYF.

The V call is TRBV12-3 or TRBV12-4, the J call TRBJ2-1; 8 bases fit TRBD2. The ends lost 5 bases at V and 7 bases at J; junction bases unmatched: 10. The CDR3 is made up of 15 amino acids. The CDR3: CASSLGTSYGNEQFF. The CDR3 coding sequence is TGTGCCAGCAGTCTCGGGACTAGTTATGGTAATGAGCAGTTCTTC.

This clonotype was seen more than once but under ten times. V is TRBV7-6 and J is TRBJ2-7; weak D call: TRBD1 (7 bases). The germline V gene encodes CDR1 SGHVS and CDR2 FNYEAQ. The CDR3 is 15 amino acids. Trimming stripped 5 bases from V and 7 bases from J, with 21 bases between. The CDR3 reads CASSPRQGEAGEQYF. DNA for the CDR3: TGTGCCAGCAGCCCCCGACAGGGAGAGGCGGGGGAGCAGTACTTC.

The V gene is TRBV20-1, the J gene TRBJ2-1; TRBD2 aligns across 10 bases. In germline, CDR1 is DFQATT, CDR2 SNEGSKA (reference sequence). This CDR3 is 17 amino acids long. With V trimmed by 2 bases and J by 0 bases, 7 bases remained unmatched. The CDR3, as DNA: TGCAGTGCTAGACCGGGACTAGCGATAAGCTCCTACAATGAGCAGTTCTTC. Amino acids: CSARPGLAISSYNEQFF.

The CDR3 DNA reads as TGTGCCAGCAGCGTAGCAATAGCGGGGGGCCAATACTTC. Translating gives CASSVAIAGGQYF. The V call is TRBV9, the J call TRBJ2-7, with 10 bases matching TRBD2. With V trimmed by 0 bases and J by 13 bases, 7 bases remained unmatched. CDR1 is SGDLS and CDR2 is YYNGEE in the germline V gene. This CDR3 is 13 amino acids long.

The CDR3 is CAIKQDRVHEQYF. CDR3 nucleotides: TGTGCCATCAAACAGGACAGGGTGCACGAGCAGTACTTC. The chain combines TRBV10-3 with TRBJ2-7, with 8 bases that match TRBD1. Germline CDR1 and CDR2: ENHRY and SYGVKD. The CDR3 has 13 residues. The ends lost 7 bases at V and 5 bases at J; junction bases unmatched: 7.

This clonotype appeared a few times. The chain carries TRBV5-6 and TRBJ2-1; D ambiguous. Deletions cut 4 bases from V and 0 bases from J, with 5 bases between. The germline V gene encodes CDR1 SGHDT and CDR2 YYEEEE. This CDR3 comprises 13 residues. In DNA, the CDR3 is TGTGCCAGCAGCCCGCTCTCCTACAATGAGCAGTTCTTC. This encodes CASSPLSYNEQFF. Variable domain in full (rest from reference TRBV5-6 and TRBJ2-1): DAGVTQSPTHLIKTRGQQVTLRCSPKSGHDTVSWYQQALGQGPQFIFQYYEEEERQRGNFPDRFSGHQFPNYSSELNVNALLLGDSALYLCASSPLSYNEQFFGPGTRLTVL.

This clonotype was observed a handful of times. This chain joins TRBV9 and TRBJ2-7; D possibly uses TRBD1 or TRBD2 (5 bases each). Germline loops: CDR1 SGDLS, CDR2 YYNGEE. CDR3 length: 14 amino acids. V lost 4 bases, J lost 3 bases, and 14 bases lay in between. CDR3 region: CASSTGTSLYEQYF. The CDR3, as DNA: TGTGCCAGCAGCACCGGGACCTCCCTCTACGAGCAGTACTTC.

The CDR3 DNA is TGTGCCAGCAGCCGGGGGAGGACAGGGTTGTTGCGGGAGCAGTTCTTC. Translating it yields CASSRGRTGLLREQFF. The chain is built from TRBV3-1 and TRBJ2-1; 8 bases agree with TRBD1. J gave up 10 bases and V 4 bases, and 15 bases lay outside the gene matches. This CDR3 has 16 amino acids. Germline V CDR1 and CDR2: LGHDT, YNNKEL (reference sequence).

The rearrangement joins TRBV11-2 to TRBJ2-7, with D hard to call. The V gene's germline CDR1 is SGHAT and CDR2 FQNNGV. V dropped 2 bases and J dropped 11 bases, with 13 bases sitting between them. CDR3 length equals 12 residues. This chain's CDR3 is CASSLSSLAEYF. The CDR3 nucleotides are TGTGCCAGCAGCTTAAGCAGCCTCGCGGAGTACTTC.

This sequence joins TRBV12-3 or TRBV12-4 and TRBJ2-1; 13 nucleotides agree with TRBD2. V lost 6 bases to trimming and J lost 7 bases; unmatched junction nucleotides: 9. The CDR3 has 16 amino acids. The DNA for the CDR3 is TGTGCCAGCAGACGACTAGCGGGAGGCATAAGGAATGAGCAGTTCTTC. Its translation is CASRRLAGGIRNEQFF.

V and J are TRBV6-2 or TRBV6-3 and TRBJ2-1; possible D gene TRBD2, 5 bases. Trimming shortened V by 1 base and J by 7 bases, and 14 bases separated the two germline ends. This CDR3 has 15 residues. CDR1 is MNHEY, CDR2 SVGEGT, per germline. CDR3 protein: CASSYYRLTRNEQFF. DNA for the CDR3: TGTGCCAGCAGTTACTACAGACTCACTAGGAATGAGCAGTTCTTC.

V is TRBV5-5 and J is TRBJ2-7, with 10 bases aligning to TRBD2. Trimming at V came to 0 bases and at J to 7 bases, leaving 7 bases not matched to a gene. The germline gives CDR1 SGHKS, CDR2 YYEKEE (reference sequence). The CDR3 is made up of 15 amino acids. The CDR3 sequence: CASSLALAGRNEQYF. The CDR3 bases are TGTGCCAGCAGCTTGGCACTAGCGGGGCGTAATGAGCAGTACTTC.

This chain uses TRBV4-2 with TRBJ2-1; 9 positions agree with TRBD2. The length of the CDR3 is 15 residues. The germline CDR1 and CDR2 sequences are LGHNA and YNFKEQ. V dropped 0 bases and J dropped 3; count of bases not matched to a gene: 0. The CDR3 is CASSQERGGYNEQFF. CDR3 bases: TGTGCCAGCAGCCAAGAGCGGGGGGGCTACAATGAGCAGTTCTTC.

Many counts were recorded for this clonotype. CDR3 coding DNA: TGTGCCAGCAGCCCAGGGACACCAACTGAAGCTTTCTTT. Residues: CASSPGTPTEAFF. The rearrangement joins TRBV5-6 to TRBJ1-1; tentative D call: TRBD1 (6 bases). The CDR3 runs 13 residues. Germline-derived CDR1 and CDR2 are SGHDT and YYEEEE. Trimming took off 4 bases at V and 5 bases at J, with 12 bases between the two ends.

The chain uses TRBV18 and TRBJ2-5, with 7 bases identical to TRBD2. This CDR3 spans 16 amino acids. The ends lost 3 bases at V and 5 bases at J; junction bases unmatched: 12. Germline V CDR1 and CDR2: KGHSH, LQKENI. The CDR3 DNA reads TGTGCCAGCTCACCGAGGGCTAAGAGCGGGACTGAGACCCAGTACTTC. This codes for CASSPRAKSGTETQYF.

The chain uses TRBV7-3 and TRBJ2-7; the D call may be TRBD1 or TRBD2 (6 bases each). This CDR3 has 14 residues. CDR1 is SGHTA, CDR2 FQGTGA, per germline. Trimming cost V 3 bases and J 7 bases, with 16 bases left between them. The CDR3 sequence: CASSFQGPEGEQYF. The CDR3 DNA is TGTGCCAGCAGCTTTCAGGGGCCGGAGGGGGAGCAGTACTTC.

The CDR3: CASSLEGRLYEQYF. CDR3 DNA: TGTGCCAGCAGCTTAGAGGGCAGGCTATACGAGCAGTACTTC. The chain couples TRBV13 to TRBJ2-7; no definite D call. Trimming left V 1 base short and J 4 bases short, with 11 bases between. Germline CDR1 is PRHDT and CDR2 is FYEKMQ (reference sequence). The CDR3 runs 14 residues. Together with reference TRBV13 and TRBJ2-7, the CDR3 gives the full variable domain: AAGVIQSPRHLIKEKRETATLKCYPIPRHDTVYWYQQGPGQDPQFLISFYEKMQSDKGSIPDRFSAQQFSDYHSELNMSSLELGDSALYFCASSLEGRLYEQYFGPGTRLTVT.

This clonotype was detected only a few times. The V and J genes are TRBV27 and TRBJ2-7, with D tentatively TRBD1 (6 bases). The ends were cut back, 4 bases at V and 6 bases at J, with 13 bases in the middle. Germline loops: CDR1 MNHEY, CDR2 SMNVEV (reference sequence). The CDR3 covers 13 residues. The DNA for the CDR3 is TGTGCCAGCAGTTCTATAATAGGGGGCGAGCAGTACTTC. It translates to CASSSIIGGEQYF.

The V gene is TRBV25-1, the J gene TRBJ2-1, with D tentatively TRBD1 (6 bases). CDR1 MGHDK and CDR2 SYGVNS come from the germline V gene. V was trimmed by 1 base and J by 9 bases, leaving 10 bases between them. The CDR3 spans 13 residues. The CDR3 sequence: CASSESRGGEQFF. The CDR3, as DNA: TGTGCCAGCAGTGAATCTCGAGGGGGTGAGCAGTTCTTC. The complete variable domain, with remaining parts taken from reference TRBV25-1 and TRBJ2-1, reads EADIYQTPRYLVIGTGKKITLECSQTMGHDKMYWYQQDPGMELHLIHYSYGVNSTEKGDLSSESTVSRIRTEHFPLTLESARPSHTSQYLCASSESRGGEQFFGPGTRLTVL.

The chain uses TRBV12-3 or TRBV12-4 and TRBJ1-2; D not certain. The V gene lost 4 bases and the J gene lost 8 bases, with 8 bases spanning the gap. CDR3 length: 11 residues. CDR3 nucleotides: TGTGCCAGCAGTTCGAAGCGGGGCTACACCTTC. It specifies CASSSKRGYTF.

This clonotype was observed a handful of times. The chain uses TRBV21-1 and TRBJ2-5. TRBV21-1 is noted as a pseudogene. There are 14 residues in the CDR3. The CDR3 nucleotides are TGTGCCAGCAGCAAAGTAAAGCTCCAAGAGACCCAGTACTTC. It translates to CASSKVKLQETQYF.